Reported below is one T cell receptor beta chain. Its antigen target is currently unknown. No much larger clone exists at a distance of one base, and base qualities are not known. Deletion took 4 bases off V and 2 bases off J, with a span of 7 bases between the germline ends. The germline V gene specifies SGDLS as CDR1 and YYNGEE as CDR2. The CDR3 spans 13 residues, from the cysteine through the phenylalanine. The DNA shown is the 39-base CDR3, in frame from base 1. The time point label corresponds to: sample from adult after SARS-CoV-2 infection, after symptom onset. Two convalescent COVID-19 patients, sampled after symptom onset from adults with prior SARS-CoV-2 infection, were also TCR-sequenced for comparison. This entry is derived from a study of T cell responses to AZD1222 COVID-19 vaccine listed by TCRdb under 2021. Background for the entire study: TCR sequencing was performed for about 250 trial participants, of whom about 200 were given two doses of AZD1222 and around 26 were given two doses of MenACWY control vaccine. Trial participants were enrolled by age into 18-55, 56-69 and 70-plus year subgroups, with around 140, 26 and 57 TCR-sequenced participants respectively. Overall study results and their limits: Only five or six AZD1222 recipients were SARS-CoV-2 seropositive at baseline, limiting conclusions about previously exposed vaccinees. Vaccine-associated CD4 TCRs spanned the whole spike protein, with dominant responses in regions 160-218 and 743-854. Most participants were white British and females outnumbered males, and the authors suggested that clonal diversity may have been underestimated. After two AZD1222 doses, spike-specific TCR breadth and depth were significantly higher than at day 0 and than in MenACWY recipients. In the small 56-69-year group, the increase in depth fell short of significance, most likely because of low power. Reportedly, almost half of the unique spike-specific TCRs recognized epitopes lying outside the regions that are mutated in the B.1.351 and B.1.1.7 variants. No day 14 peak-response samples were available, so repertoires were characterized only after the peak T cell response.

The CDR3 regions of human TCRbeta chains were subjected to immunosequencing. In the authors' own workflow: TCRs in the repertoires were matched against a reference library of SARS-CoV-2-specific TCRs that had been generated with the MIRA antigen-specificity platform. Breadth was defined as the fraction of unique TCRs that were SARS-CoV-2-associated, and depth was defined as the fraction of total T cells that were SARS-CoV-2-associated. Using the MIRA data, each spike-specific TCR was assigned both to the spike region to which the TCR was reactive and to a CD4 or CD8 class. Log10-transformed breadth and depth values were compared by one-way ANOVA with Sidak's multiple comparisons tests. The immuneACCESS repertoire file appears here via TCRdb, limited to in-frame rearrangements. These files lack a portion of the clones; in checked studies, under half of the deficit traces to unresolved V genes, and the cause of the others is not known. The DNA was the basis for D and trimming; V, J and clone size are from that table. Across this sample there are about 140,000 clones, with 90% to 95% seen only once. The top ten clonotypes cover around 10% of the sample.

The receptor's source is an adult who had recovered from COVID-19. The chain uses TRBV9 and TRBJ1-3; the D segment cannot be called with confidence. The material sequenced was peripheral blood, taken after recovery from COVID-19. The nucleotide sequence is given as TGTGCCAGCAGCCCCAGTCCTGGAAACACCATATATTTT. This translates into CASSPSPGNTIYF.